This T cell receptor (beta chain) emerged from a study of blood T cell repertoires in COVID-19. Study context: COVID-19 samples, acute and convalescent, were from the United States, Italy and Spain. The cDNA or gDNA used as material had been derived from T cells, B-cell-depleted T cells, or PBMCs.

CDR3 size: 12 residues. V was clipped by 5 bases and J by 6 bases, with 10 bases between them. Germline V gene lookup returns CDR1 LNHDA and CDR2 SQIVND (reference sequence). Sequencing used immunoSEQ multiplex PCR; TCRdb keeps in-frame clones, though not all of them. The sample includes about 74,000 clones, over 70% of them seen just once. The clonotype comes from a human donor in a cohort sampled during active COVID-19. What was sequenced was peripheral blood. The chain recombines TRBV19 with TRBJ1-2; D possibly corresponds to TRBD1 (6 bases). CDR3 residues: CASSPRTDGYTF. CDR3 DNA: TGTGCCAGTAGTCCCCGGACAGATGGCTACACCTTC.